This TCR beta chain was documented in a study of metastatic and nonmetastatic thyroid tumors. TCRdb reanalyzed the PCR reads via MiXCR. The table records 30,000 or so clones, around a quarter of them present only once. Germline CDR1 is SGHRS and CDR2 is YFSETQ. V gave up 0 bases and J gave up 4 bases, with 13 bases separating them. The CDR3 consists of 15 residues. Before thyroid surgery, none of the patients had received any treatment. The clonotype was recovered from a female donor with papillary thyroid cancer or a benign thyroid nodule (not recorded which). Some clones in this sample may be carry-over from other donors' samples. This chain joins TRBV5-1 and TRBJ1-2; a possible D gene is TRBD1 (5 bases). The sample taken for sequencing was blood. For the CDR3, the DNA is TGCGCCAGCAGCTTGGGGCCACAGGTCTCCTATGGCTACACCTTC. This translates into CASSLGPQVSYGYTF. Variable domain in full (rest from reference TRBV5-1 and TRBJ1-2): KAGVTQTPRYLIKTRGQQVTLSCSPISGHRSVSWYQQTPGQGLQFLFEYFSETQRNKGNFPGRFSGRQFSNSRSEMNVSTLELGDSALYLCASSLGPQVSYGYTFGSGTRLTVV.